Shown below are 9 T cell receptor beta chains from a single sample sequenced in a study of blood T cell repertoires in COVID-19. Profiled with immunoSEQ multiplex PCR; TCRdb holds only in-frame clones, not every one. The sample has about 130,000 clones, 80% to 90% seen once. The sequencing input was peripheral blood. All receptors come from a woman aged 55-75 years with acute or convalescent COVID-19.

CDR3 protein: CASSQEALADANTGELFF. CDR3 nucleotides: TGTGCCAGCAGCCAAGAAGCACTAGCGGACGCGAACACCGGGGAGCTGTTTTTT. The chain links TRBV4-2 to TRBJ2-2, with 8 positions matching TRBD2. V lost 0 bases and J lost 0; bases outside the gene matches: 6. Germline V gene data show CDR1 as LGHNA and CDR2 as YNFKEQ. The CDR3 is made up of 18 amino acids.

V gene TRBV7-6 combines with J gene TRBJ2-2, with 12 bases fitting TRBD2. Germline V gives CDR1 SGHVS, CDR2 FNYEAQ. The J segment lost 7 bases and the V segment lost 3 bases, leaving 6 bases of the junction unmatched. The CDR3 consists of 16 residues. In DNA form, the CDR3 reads TGTGCCAGCAGCTTGAAACTAGCGGGAGGAGTCGGGGAGCTGTTTTTT. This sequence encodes CASSLKLAGGVGELFF.

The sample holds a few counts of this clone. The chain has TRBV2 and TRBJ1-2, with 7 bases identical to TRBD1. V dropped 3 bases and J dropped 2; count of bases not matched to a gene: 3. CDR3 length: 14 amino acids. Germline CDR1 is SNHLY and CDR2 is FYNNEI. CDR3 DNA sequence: TGTGCCAGCAGTGAGAGGGGGCCGAACTATGGCTACACCTTC. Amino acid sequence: CASSERGPNYGYTF.

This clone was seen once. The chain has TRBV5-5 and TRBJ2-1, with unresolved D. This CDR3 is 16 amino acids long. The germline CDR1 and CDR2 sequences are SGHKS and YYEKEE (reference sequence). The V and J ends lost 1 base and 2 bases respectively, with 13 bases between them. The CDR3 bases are TGTGCCAGCAGCTTGTTAGTTCGCGGCCCCTACAATGAGCAGTTCTTC. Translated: CASSLLVRGPYNEQFF.

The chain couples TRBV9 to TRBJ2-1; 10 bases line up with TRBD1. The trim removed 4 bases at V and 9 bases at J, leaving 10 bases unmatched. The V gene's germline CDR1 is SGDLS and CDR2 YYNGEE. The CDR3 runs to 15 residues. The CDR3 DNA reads TGTGCCAGCAGCCCTTGGGACAGGGGACCTGGTGAGCAGTTCTTC. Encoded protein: CASSPWDRGPGEQFF.

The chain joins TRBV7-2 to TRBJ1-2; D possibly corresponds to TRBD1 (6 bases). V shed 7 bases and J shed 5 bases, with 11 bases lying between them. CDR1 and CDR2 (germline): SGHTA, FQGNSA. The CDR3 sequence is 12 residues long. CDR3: CASTDQGYGYTF. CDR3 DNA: TGTGCCAGCACCGACCAGGGGTATGGCTACACCTTC.

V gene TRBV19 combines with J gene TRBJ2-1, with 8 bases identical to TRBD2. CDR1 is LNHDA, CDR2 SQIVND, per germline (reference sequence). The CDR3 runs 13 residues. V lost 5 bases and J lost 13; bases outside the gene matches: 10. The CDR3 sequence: CASSSISGKVQFF. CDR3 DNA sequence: TGTGCCAGTAGTTCTATTAGCGGGAAGGTTCAGTTCTTC.

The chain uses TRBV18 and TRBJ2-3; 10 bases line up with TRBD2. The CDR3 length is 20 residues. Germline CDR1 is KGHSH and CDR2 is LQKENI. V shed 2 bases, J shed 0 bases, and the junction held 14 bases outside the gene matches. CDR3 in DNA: TGTGCCAGCTCACCATTACCTAGCGGGAGTTTCGGTTCGAGCACAGATACGCAGTATTTT. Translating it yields CASSPLPSGSFGSSTDTQYF.

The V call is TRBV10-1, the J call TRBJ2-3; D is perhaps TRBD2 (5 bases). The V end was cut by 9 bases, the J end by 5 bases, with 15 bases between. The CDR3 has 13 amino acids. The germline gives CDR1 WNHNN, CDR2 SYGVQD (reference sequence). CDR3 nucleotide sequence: TGCGCCAGTGCGGGTTCCGCCGTAGATACGCAGTATTTT. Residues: CASAGSAVDTQYF.